The text below deals with one T cell receptor (beta chain). Its target is unknown. The sample belongs to a study of identifying expanded T cells in peripheral blood. The study, taken as a whole, reports: Differentially abundant clones: roughly 1.3 between replicates, about 15 at around 14 days, approximately 18 at four.

The CDR3 length is 14 residues. V lost 6 bases, J lost 1 base, and 5 bases stayed unmatched. Germline CDR1 and CDR2: SEHNR and FQNEAQ (reference sequence). This table comes from immunoSEQ multiplex PCR, and its TCRdb copy is limited to in-frame clones, with some not included. The sample records some 90,000 clones, approximately 86% being singletons. This TCR was sampled from a person aged 18 to 70 in good health. Sequencing was done on a sample of blood. The V call is TRBV7-9, the J call TRBJ2-7; TRBD2 agrees at 8 bases. CDR3 sequence reads: CASSFSGVSYEQYF. CDR3 DNA: TGTGCCAGCAGTTTTAGCGGGGTATCCTACGAGCAGTACTTC.